This T cell receptor beta chain derives from a study of control samples from healthy donors and cancer patients. Data came from immunoSEQ multiplex PCR; TCRdb stores just in-frame clones and leaves some out. Of over 100,000 clones listed, 80% to 90% were seen once; the top ten hold around 17%. Germline V lookup: CDR1 GTSNPN, CDR2 SVGIG (reference sequence). The CDR3 loop spans 14 amino acids. The junction had 8 bases not matched to a gene; V was cut back by 3 bases and J by 7 bases. The J gene is TRBJ2-1, the V gene TRBV30, with 8 bases lining up with TRBD2. The TCR comes from a woman in her forties or fifties in good health. The material sequenced was blood. The CDR3 coding sequence is TGTGCCTGGAGGGGCTCGGGGGGGCTGAATGAGCAGTTCTTC. Amino acid sequence: CAWRGSGGLNEQFF.